This TCR beta chain is from a study of immune heterogeneity within non-small cell lung tumors. Whole-study findings and limits: High-frequency T-cell receptor beta clonotypes differed largely between individual patients. Local T-cell clonality tracked moderately but significantly with local tumor mutational burden, giving an R of approximately 0.3. Site-unique high-frequency clones occurred alongside identical dominant CDR3 beta clonotypes that recurred across tumor sites within a patient.

As template, the study used bulk tumor genomic DNA at 600 to 700 ng per sample. Several spatially distant biopsies were obtained per primary tumor intraoperatively. Curative operations were performed on patients who had untreated, newly diagnosed non-small cell lung cancer. This CDR3 has 14 amino acids. CDR1 is DFQATT, CDR2 SNEGSKA, per germline (reference sequence). Between the trimmed V and J ends, which lost 5 bases and 2 bases, there was a span of 16 bases. Multiplex PCR relied on 32 V and 13 J primers to amplify TCR beta CDR3. TCRdb recomputed calls from the multiplex PCR reads with MiXCR, one row per CDR3 protein. The data show more than 10,000 distinct CDR3 sequences, about 22% seen once. In this sample, this clonotype is medium-sized (0.01 to 0.1%). The antigen remains unidentified.

The specimen sequenced was lung tumor tissue. This TCR derives from a man in his 60s with non-small cell lung cancer. The V call is TRBV20-1, the J call TRBJ2-7; tentatively, D is TRBD1 (6 bases). For the CDR3, the DNA is TGCAGTGCTTGGACAGAGACAAGCACCTACGAGCAGTACTTC. Amino acids: CSAWTETSTYEQYF.